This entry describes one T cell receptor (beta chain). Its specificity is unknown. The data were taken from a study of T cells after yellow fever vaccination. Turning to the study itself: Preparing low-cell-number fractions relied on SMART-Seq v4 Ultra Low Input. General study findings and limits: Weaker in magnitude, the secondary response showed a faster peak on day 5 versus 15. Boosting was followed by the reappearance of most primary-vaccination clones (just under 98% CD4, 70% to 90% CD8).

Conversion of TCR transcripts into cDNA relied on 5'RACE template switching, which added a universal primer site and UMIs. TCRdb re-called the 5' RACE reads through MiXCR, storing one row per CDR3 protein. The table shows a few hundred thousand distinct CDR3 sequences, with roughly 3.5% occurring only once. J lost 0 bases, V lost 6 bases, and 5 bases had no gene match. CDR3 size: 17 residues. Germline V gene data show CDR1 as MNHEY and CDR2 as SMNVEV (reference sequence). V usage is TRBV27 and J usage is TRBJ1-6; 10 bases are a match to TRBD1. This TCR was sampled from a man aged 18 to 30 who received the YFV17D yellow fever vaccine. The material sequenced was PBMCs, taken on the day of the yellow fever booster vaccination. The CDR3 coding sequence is TGTGCCAGCAGAGGCAGGGACAGGGGCTCCTATAATTCACCCCTCCACTTT. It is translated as CASRGRDRGSYNSPLHF.